This entry lists 27 T cell receptor beta chains sequenced from one sample in a study of T cells in Graves' hyperthyroidism and ophthalmopathy. TCR beta CDR3 region amplification was performed from RNA transcripts. An initial round of RT-PCR targeting the TCR CDR3 relied on the HTBI primer set. TCRdb redid the calling of the multiplex PCR reads with MiXCR, one entry per CDR3 protein. The sample yields 250,000 or so distinct CDR3 sequences, over 12% seen once. The sequencing input was blood. The receptors originated from a woman aged 45 to 65 with Graves' hyperthyroidism that later progressed to Graves' ophthalmopathy.

There are many counts of this clonotype. Written as DNA, the CDR3 is TGTGCCAGCAGCTTAGACCGGTGGAGCTCCTACGAGCAGTACTTC. This translates into CASSLDRWSSYEQYF. The V and J genes are TRBV7-8 and TRBJ2-7, with D hard to call. Germline V gene data show CDR1 as SGHVS and CDR2 as FQNEAQ. With 1 base removed from V and 0 bases from J, the gap between germline ends came to 10 bases. This CDR3 has 15 amino acids.

The rearrangement uses TRBV29-1 and TRBJ1-4; D gene unclear. Germline V gene data show CDR1 as SQVTM and CDR2 as ANQGSEA. The V gene lost 5 bases and the J gene lost 0 bases, with 10 bases spanning the gap. The CDR3 contains 14 residues. The CDR3, as DNA: TGCAGCGTTCTGGGGTCTGCAACTAATGAAAAACTGTTTTTT. It translates to CSVLGSATNEKLFF.

The CDR3: CASRGQGMSEKLFF. CDR3 sequence (DNA): TGTGCCAGCAGGGGGCAGGGGATGAGTGAAAAACTGTTTTTT. The V gene is TRBV28, the J gene TRBJ1-4; D may be TRBD1 (6 bases). The germline gives CDR1 MDHEN, CDR2 SYDVKM. V gave up 6 bases and J gave up 7 bases, with 15 bases separating them. The CDR3 covers 14 residues.

There are many counts of this clonotype. The chain couples TRBV3-1 to TRBJ2-5; D remains ambiguous. The CDR3 runs 13 residues. The germline V gene encodes CDR1 LGHDT and CDR2 YNNKEL (reference sequence). Trimming removed 1 base from V and 4 bases from J, with 7 bases in between. DNA of the CDR3: TGTGCCAGCAGCCAAGGGGGTTCAGAGACCCAGTACTTC. Encoded protein: CASSQGGSETQYF.

This clonotype was found many times. The gene calls are TRBV6-1 and TRBJ1-1, with D perhaps matching TRBD1 (5 bases). Trimming shortened V by 6 bases and J by 3 bases, and 11 bases separated the two germline ends. The V gene's germline CDR1 is MNHNS and CDR2 SASEGT. This CDR3 is 13 amino acids long. CDR3 in DNA: TGTGCCAGCAGCAGGGAAGGGGACACTGAAGCTTTCTTT. Translating it yields CASSREGDTEAFF.

This clonotype appeared many times. V usage is TRBV5-1 and J usage is TRBJ2-7; 13 bases map to TRBD2. The CDR3 has 14 residues. V lost 4 bases and J lost 10; bases outside the gene matches: 8. The germline CDR1 and CDR2 sequences are SGHRS and YFSETQ. The CDR3 reads CASSQTSGRAEQYF. CDR3 DNA: TGCGCCAGCAGCCAAACTAGCGGGAGGGCCGAACAGTACTTC.

This clonotype was recorded many times. The rearrangement links TRBV20-1 to TRBJ2-5, with D possibly matching TRBD2 (6 bases). This CDR3 has 14 amino acids. Per germline, CDR1 DFQATT and CDR2 SNEGSKA (reference sequence). V was shortened by 3 bases and J by 3 bases, with 14 bases between the two germline ends. The CDR3 nucleotides are TGCAGTGCTAGGTGGGGGACTTCTAAAGAGACCCAGTACTTC. The encoded protein is CSARWGTSKETQYF.

This clonotype has ten or more counts. The V and J genes are TRBV10-3 and TRBJ2-1, with D possibly matching TRBD1 (6 bases). The V end was cut by 4 bases, the J end by 5 bases, with 6 bases between. The CDR3 loop spans 12 amino acids. Germline V CDR1 and CDR2: ENHRY, SYGVKD. The CDR3 DNA is TGTGCCATCAGTGCAGGGGACAATGAGCAGTTCTTC. It codes for CAISAGDNEQFF.

This clonotype was observed at least ten times. V is TRBV20-1 and J is TRBJ1-4, with 7 bases fitting TRBD1. The CDR3 has 14 residues. Germline-derived CDR1 and CDR2 are DFQATT and SNEGSKA (reference sequence). V shed 3 bases, J shed 2 bases, and the junction held 3 bases outside the gene matches. Here the CDR3 DNA reads TGCAGTGCTAGTCGACAGGGCACTAATGAAAAACTGTTTTTT. Residues: CSASRQGTNEKLFF.

This clonotype has more than one count but fewer than ten. A read error may produce the germline difference seen at one junction end. In DNA form, the CDR3 reads TGCAGCGTTGAGGAACAGGGGAACACTGAAGCTCTCTTT. Amino acid sequence: CSVEEQGNTEALF. J is TRBJ1-1 and V is TRBV29-1; TRBD1 matches 7 bases. The CDR3 sequence is 13 residues long. Germline CDR1 SQVTM, CDR2 ANQGSEA.

In its sample, this clonotype was seen a few times. V usage is TRBV5-4 and J usage is TRBJ2-7; 10 bases align to TRBD2. CDR3 length: 15 amino acids. Unmatched junction bases numbered 7, after V lost 4 bases and J lost 3 bases. Germline V lookup: CDR1 SGHNT, CDR2 YYREEE (reference sequence). For the CDR3, the DNA is TGTGCCAGCAGCACGGGGAGCGGGAGGGACTACGAGCAGTACTTC. Translated: CASSTGSGRDYEQYF.

In this sample, this clonotype turned up many times. The J gene is TRBJ2-1, the V gene TRBV5-1; D tentatively reads TRBD1 or TRBD2 (6 bases each). CDR1 is SGHRS and CDR2 is YFSETQ in the germline V gene. V was pared by 1 base and J by 8 bases, with 19 bases between. The CDR3 has 16 amino acids. The chain's CDR3 is CASSLSRDSEGDEQFF. The CDR3 nucleotides read TGCGCCAGCAGCTTGTCCCGGGACTCCGAGGGGGATGAGCAGTTCTTC.

This clonotype was seen many times. The chain carries TRBV3-1 and TRBJ2-3; 7 nucleotides line up with TRBD2. CDR3 size: 14 residues. CDR1 is LGHDT, CDR2 YNNKEL, per germline (reference sequence). V gave up 0 bases and J gave up 8 bases; unmatched junction bases: 5. The CDR3 coding sequence is TGTGCCAGCAGCCAAGATGTGACTAGCCGTACGCAGTATTTT. This translates into CASSQDVTSRTQYF.

This clonotype was observed many times. This chain connects TRBV18 to TRBJ2-1; tentative D call: TRBD2 (5 bases). V lost 6 bases to trimming and J lost 3 bases, with 21 bases between them. CDR3 length: 17 amino acids. Germline loops: CDR1 KGHSH, CDR2 LQKENI. The CDR3 DNA sequence: TGTGCCAGCTCTCGCCGCCGAGAACTTACTAGCTACAATGAGCAGTTCTTC. This gives the protein CASSRRRELTSYNEQFF.

This clonotype was counted at least ten times. In DNA form, the CDR3 reads TGTGCCAGCAGCCCCGATATTGACAATGAGCAGTTCTTC. Translated: CASSPDIDNEQFF. This chain joins TRBV7-9 and TRBJ2-1; D is undetermined. V lost 5 bases and J lost 5, with 10 bases in between. Germline V lookup: CDR1 SEHNR, CDR2 FQNEAQ (reference sequence). The CDR3 has 13 amino acids.

This clonotype occurred a few times. The CDR3 region is CASSVAAGSRNSPLHF. CDR3 bases: TGTGCCAGCAGCGTAGCAGCAGGGTCGAGGAATTCACCCCTCCACTTT. The gene calls are TRBV9 and TRBJ1-6, with D perhaps matching TRBD1 (5 bases). The CDR3 has 16 amino acids. Trimming took off 0 bases at V and 7 bases at J, with 14 bases between the two ends. Germline CDR1 reads SGDLS; CDR2 reads YYNGEE.

This clonotype was seen many times. The chain carries TRBV10-2 and TRBJ1-2; D possibly corresponds to TRBD1 (6 bases). The CDR3 contains 15 residues. V was cut by 7 bases and J by 3 bases, with 18 bases left in between. CDR1 is WSHSY and CDR2 is SAAADI in the germline V gene. Here the CDR3 reads CASMRTPGEDYGYTF. The CDR3 DNA is TGCGCCAGCATGAGAACCCCAGGGGAGGACTATGGCTACACCTTC.

This clonotype was counted only a few times. This chain connects TRBV19 to TRBJ1-5; 7 bases line up with TRBD1. The CDR3 is made up of 13 amino acids. Germline V gives CDR1 LNHDA, CDR2 SQIVND (reference sequence). Trimming took 5 bases from V and 7 from J; bases not matched to a gene: 5. The CDR3 nucleotides are TGTGCCAGTAGTCCAGACAGGGCACAGCCCCAGCATTTT. Amino acids: CASSPDRAQPQHF.

Notes on this clonotype: A read error may be the cause here, since a much bigger clone is one base away. The CDR3: CASSLGQPKFF. The DNA for the CDR3 is TGTGCCAGCAGCCTCGGGCAGCCGAAGTTCTTC. The rearrangement uses TRBV28 and TRBJ2-1, with no clear D. The length of the CDR3 is 11 residues. Germline CDR1 MDHEN, CDR2 SYDVKM. Trimming cost V 6 bases and J 14 bases, with 14 bases left between them.

This clonotype came up a few times. CDR3 nucleotide sequence: TGTGCCAGCAGCTTGACGGGAGGCCCGTCGACCCAGTACTTC. This codes for CASSLTGGPSTQYF. The chain is built from TRBV7-3 and TRBJ2-5, with 7 bases aligning to TRBD2. J gave up 7 bases and V 3 bases, and 8 bases lay outside the gene matches. There are 14 residues in the CDR3. The germline V gene encodes CDR1 SGHTA and CDR2 FQGTGA.

V is TRBV20-1 and J is TRBJ2-5, with 7 bases aligning to TRBD2. The V segment lost 4 bases and the J segment 5 bases; nucleotides outside the gene matches: 4. The germline V gene has CDR1 DFQATT and CDR2 SNEGSKA (reference sequence). The CDR3 loop spans 12 amino acids. As DNA, the CDR3 is TGCAGTGCTACCGAGGGAGGGGAGACCCAGTACTTC. It translates to CSATEGGETQYF.

This clonotype was detected a few times. V gene TRBV5-1 combines with J gene TRBJ2-6; D call uncertain. This CDR3 has 15 amino acids. The V end lost 0 bases, the J end lost 2 bases, and 6 bases lay between the germline ends. In germline, CDR1 is SGHRS, CDR2 YFSETQ. In DNA, the CDR3 is TGCGCCAGCAGCTTGGTCCTCGCTGGGGCCAACGTCCTGACTTTC. Its translation: CASSLVLAGANVLTF.

This clonotype was counted at least ten times. The chain links TRBV12-5 to TRBJ2-1; weak D call: TRBD1 (6 bases). Per the germline V gene, CDR1 is LGHNT and CDR2 is FRNRAP. This CDR3 contains 13 residues. V was trimmed by 1 base and J by 10 bases, leaving 11 bases between them. The CDR3 sequence: CASGLADSREQFF. DNA for the CDR3: TGTGCTAGTGGTTTGGCGGACAGCCGGGAGCAGTTCTTC. Full variable domain (outside the CDR3, taken from reference TRBV12-5 and TRBJ2-1): DARVTQTPRHKVTEMGQEVTMRCQPILGHNTVFWYRQTMMQGLELLAYFRNRAPLDDSGMPKDRFSAEMPDATLATLKIQPSEPRDSAVYFCASGLADSREQFFGPGTRLTVL.

This clonotype was counted ten times or more. The J gene is TRBJ2-7, the V gene TRBV12-3 or TRBV12-4; D ambiguous. V lost 5 bases, J lost 3 bases, and 5 bases lay in between. The CDR3 is 11 amino acids. CDR3 sequence (DNA): TGTGCCAGCAGTGCTCGCTACGAGCAGTACTTC. The encoded protein is CASSARYEQYF.

This clonotype was counted at least ten times. The rearrangement joins TRBV20-1 to TRBJ2-2; D perhaps matches TRBD2 (5 bases). The V gene lost 2 bases and the J gene lost 4 bases, with 11 bases spanning the gap. The germline CDR1 and CDR2 sequences are DFQATT and SNEGSKA (reference sequence). This CDR3 is built from 14 residues. The CDR3 here is CSARSASPTGELFF. For the CDR3, the DNA is TGCAGTGCTAGATCGGCTAGCCCCACCGGGGAGCTGTTTTTT.

This clonotype was counted many times. The V gene is TRBV30, the J gene TRBJ2-2; D could derive from TRBD1 or TRBD2 (5 bases each). The CDR3 runs to 14 residues. Germline V gene sequence: CDR1 GTSNPN, CDR2 SVGIG (reference sequence). The V and J ends lost 2 bases and 6 bases respectively, with 13 bases between them. The CDR3 DNA follows: TGTGCCTGGAGTTTCGGGGCGCCCTCCGGGGAGCTGTTTTTT. This codes for CAWSFGAPSGELFF.

This clonotype was recorded many times. This chain connects TRBV5-1 to TRBJ2-7; D is possibly TRBD1 (5 bases). Germline lookup yields CDR1 SGHRS and CDR2 YFSETQ. Between the trimmed V and J ends, which lost 0 bases and 6 bases, there was a span of 13 bases. This CDR3 has 14 amino acids. This chain's CDR3 is CASSLGQPAVEQYF. Written as DNA, the CDR3 is TGCGCCAGCAGCTTGGGACAGCCTGCTGTCGAGCAGTACTTC.